These 4 T cell receptor beta chains originate from one sample sequenced in a study of cytomegalovirus exposure and HLA in healthy donors (dated by TCRdb to the late 2010s). The receptor library was made with the immunoSEQ multiplex PCR assay. For the multiplex PCR, a mixture combining 60 forward primers for TCR Vbeta segments and 13 reverse primers for TCR Jbeta segments was used. TCRdb's version of the immuneACCESS table is confined to in-frame rearrangements and falls short of the full clone set. An unresolved V gene accounts for under half of the shortfall where checked; the remainder is of unknown origin. The sample table shows tens of thousands of clones, and over 60% are seen once. The ten biggest clones cover 3.5% to 5.5% of the sample. The sample consisted of PBMCs. The source is a man aged 40-55 years in good health and CMV-seronegative.

As DNA, the CDR3 is TGTGCCAGCAGCCAATCCTTGGGACTAGCGGGAGCAGATACGCAGTATTTT. This codes for CASSQSLGLAGADTQYF. The chain links TRBV4-2 to TRBJ2-3, with 14 nucleotides matching TRBD2. CDR1 and CDR2 (germline): LGHNA, YNFKEQ. CDR3 size: 17 residues. The junction had 5 bases not matched to a gene; V was cut back by 2 bases and J by 4 bases.

There are a few counts of this clone. CDR3 DNA: TGTGCCAGCAGCCCAGCGCCGGGAAAACTGTTTTTT. Its translation is CASSPAPGKLFF. This sequence joins TRBV9 and TRBJ1-4; D remains ambiguous. V was cut by 4 bases and J by 10 bases, with 11 bases left in between. The CDR3 extends over 12 amino acids. The germline V gene encodes CDR1 SGDLS and CDR2 YYNGEE. Variable domain in full (rest from reference TRBV9 and TRBJ1-4): DSGVTQTPKHLITATGQRVTLRCSPRSGDLSVYWYQQSLDQGLQFLIQYYNGEERAKGNILERFSAQQFPDLHSELNLSSLELGDSALYFCASSPAPGKLFFGSGTQLSVL.

The chain links TRBV29-1 to TRBJ2-5, with TRBD1 identical over 8 bases. TRBJ2-7 explains the end of the DNA better; the J call may be wrong. This CDR3 is 12 amino acids long. Germline V gives CDR1 SQVTM, CDR2 ANQGSEA. The CDR3 spells CSVVGTGYEQYF. DNA for the CDR3: TGCAGCGTCGTTGGGACAGGCTACGAGCAGTACTTC.

The rearrangement uses TRBV28 and TRBJ2-1; D may be TRBD2 (6 bases). CDR3 size: 12 residues. V lost 3 bases to trimming and J lost 8 bases, with 8 bases between them. Germline V CDR1 and CDR2: MDHEN, SYDVKM. The CDR3 loop reads CASSLTGDEQFF. The CDR3 DNA is TGTGCCAGCAGTTTGACGGGAGATGAGCAGTTCTTC.